One and the same sample provided the 5 T cell receptor beta chains below, sequenced in a study of CXCR3-negative and CXCR3-positive naive CD8 T cells. cDNA libraries for TRB were generated by 5' RACE incorporating UMI labels. Reprocessing the 5' RACE reads, TCRdb reports a single entry for every CDR3 protein and omits DNA. Its table records tens of thousands of distinct CDR3 sequences. The sample consisted of naive CXCR3- CD8+ T cells from blood. The subset denotes: CD45RO-CCR7+CD27+CD95- naive CD8+ T cells lacking CXCR3 (TNR3-). Receptors were obtained from a human donor in good health. Some clones in this sample may be carry-over from other donors' samples.

The rearrangement links TRBV12-3 or TRBV12-4 to TRBJ1-1; TCRdb reports TRBD1, a call that lacks DNA to check it against. This CDR3 has 13 residues. This CDR3 is CASSPGGNTEAFF.

J is TRBJ2-1 and V is TRBV2; TCRdb's D call, TRBD2, is unchecked because there is no DNA. Germline loops: CDR1 SNHLY, CDR2 FYNNEI. This CDR3 region has 15 residues. This chain's CDR3 is CASGGPGLAGDEQFF. The entire variable domain, with the rest obtained from reference TRBV2 and TRBJ2-1, is as follows: EPEVTQTPSHQVTQMGQEVILRCVPISNHLYFYWYRQILGQKVEFLVSFYNNEISEKSEIFDDQFSVERPDGSNFTLKIRSTKLEDSAMYFCASGGPGLAGDEQFFGPGTRLTVL.

J is TRBJ2-7 and V is TRBV6-5; the D call from TCRdb, TRBD2, cannot be confirmed without DNA. CDR1 and CDR2 (germline): MNHEY, SVGAGI. CDR3 size: 15 residues. CDR3 in amino acids: CASSYYSDYSYEQYF.

V is TRBV29-1 and J is TRBJ2-1; TCRdb designates TRBD1, a call that cannot be tested without DNA. The germline gives CDR1 SQVTM, CDR2 ANQGSEA. The CDR3 loop spans 14 amino acids. This chain's CDR3 is CSVLTGGRYNEQFF.

V and J are TRBV12-3 or TRBV12-4 and TRBJ2-7. This CDR3 contains 12 residues. CDR3 sequence: CASRRSAYEQYF.